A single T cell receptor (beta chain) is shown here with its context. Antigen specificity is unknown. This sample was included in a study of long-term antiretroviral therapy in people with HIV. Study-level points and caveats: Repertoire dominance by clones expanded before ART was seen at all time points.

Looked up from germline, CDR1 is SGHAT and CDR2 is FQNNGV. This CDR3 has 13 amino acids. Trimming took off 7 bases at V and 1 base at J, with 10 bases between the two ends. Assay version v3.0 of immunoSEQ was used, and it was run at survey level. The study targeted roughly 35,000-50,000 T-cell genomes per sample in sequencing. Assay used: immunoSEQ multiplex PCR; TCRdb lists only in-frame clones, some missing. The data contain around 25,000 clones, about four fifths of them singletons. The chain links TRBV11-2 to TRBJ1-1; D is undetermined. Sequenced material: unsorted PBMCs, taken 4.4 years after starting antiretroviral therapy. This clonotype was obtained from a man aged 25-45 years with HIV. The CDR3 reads CASTWDPNTEAFF. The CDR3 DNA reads TGTGCCAGCACCTGGGATCCGAACACTGAAGCTTTCTTT.